This record concerns one T cell receptor (beta chain) sequence. Its cognate antigen is unknown. The CDR3 is made up of 15 amino acids. Germline CDR1 and CDR2: MNHNS and SASEGT. V dropped 11 bases and J dropped 4 bases, with 21 bases sitting between them. This entry belongs to a study of cytomegalovirus exposure and HLA in healthy donors. Study observations and caveats: On later analysis, the bulk of CMV-associated TCR beta chains appeared to be HLA-restricted.

The PCR used 60 Vbeta and 13 Jbeta primers. Sequenced by immunoSEQ multiplex PCR; TCRdb stores in-frame clones only, minus some. The data hold about 120,000 clones, with 80% to 90% observed a single time. The J gene is TRBJ1-5, the V gene TRBV6-1, with D tentatively TRBD1 (6 bases). Sequencing used PBMCs. The sequence came from a man between 40 and 49 years old in good health and CMV-seronegative. This chain's CDR3 is CALGPPGVGNQPQHF. DNA of the CDR3: TGTGCCCTTGGCCCCCCAGGGGTGGGAAATCAGCCCCAGCATTTT.